Sequencing of this TCR beta chain was carried out in a study of early T cells in non-severe SARS-CoV-2 infection. Study-level information: With bulk RNA from unsorted whole blood as input, sequencing yielded unpaired chains.

In regard to this clonotype: The antigen is unknown.

Unique molecular identifiers were added to individual cDNA molecules. In TCRdb, the 5' RACE reads were re-called with MiXCR into one record per CDR3 protein. The sample has 50,000 to 65,000 distinct CDR3 sequences, roughly 18% seen once. This CDR3 has 13 amino acids. V was pared by 4 bases and J by 5 bases, with 9 bases between. Germline-derived CDR1 and CDR2 are SGHRS and YFSETQ. Findings and limits, study-wide: Clonotype matching in VDJdb favored anti-spike CD8 responses and did not capture private and CD4 specificities.

This receptor was obtained from an adult who was a healthcare worker with PCR-confirmed SARS-CoV-2 infection or an uninfected control (not recorded which). The sequencing here drew on whole blood, taken at baseline. The chain links TRBV5-1 to TRBJ1-4, with a weak D call TRBD1 (5 bases). The CDR3: CASSPGDNEKLFF. The CDR3 DNA reads as TGCGCCAGCAGCCCGGGGGACAATGAAAAACTGTTTTTT.